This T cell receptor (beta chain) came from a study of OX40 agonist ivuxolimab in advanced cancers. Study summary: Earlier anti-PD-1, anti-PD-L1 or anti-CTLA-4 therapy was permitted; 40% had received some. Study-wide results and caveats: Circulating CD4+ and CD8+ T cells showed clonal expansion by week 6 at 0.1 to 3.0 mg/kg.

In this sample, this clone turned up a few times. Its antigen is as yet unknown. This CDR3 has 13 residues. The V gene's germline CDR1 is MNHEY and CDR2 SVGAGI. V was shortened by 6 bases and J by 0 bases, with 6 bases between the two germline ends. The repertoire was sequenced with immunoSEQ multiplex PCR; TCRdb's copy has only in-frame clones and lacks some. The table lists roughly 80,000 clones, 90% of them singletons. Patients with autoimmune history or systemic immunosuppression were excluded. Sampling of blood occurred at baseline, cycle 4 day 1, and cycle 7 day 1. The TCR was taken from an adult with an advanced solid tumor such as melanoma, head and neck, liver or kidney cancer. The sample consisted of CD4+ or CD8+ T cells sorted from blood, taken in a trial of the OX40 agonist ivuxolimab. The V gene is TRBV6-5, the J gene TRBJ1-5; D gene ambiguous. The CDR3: CASRSDSNQPQHF. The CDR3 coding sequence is TGTGCCAGCAGATCCGATAGCAATCAGCCCCAGCATTTT.